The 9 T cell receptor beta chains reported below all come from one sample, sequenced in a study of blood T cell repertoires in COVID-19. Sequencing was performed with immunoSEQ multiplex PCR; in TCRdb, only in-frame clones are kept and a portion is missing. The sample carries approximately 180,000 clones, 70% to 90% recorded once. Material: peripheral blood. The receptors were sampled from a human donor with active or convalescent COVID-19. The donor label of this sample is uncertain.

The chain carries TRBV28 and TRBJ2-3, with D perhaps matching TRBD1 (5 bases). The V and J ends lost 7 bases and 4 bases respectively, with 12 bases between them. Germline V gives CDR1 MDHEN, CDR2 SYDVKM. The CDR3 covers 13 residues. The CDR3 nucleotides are TGTGCCAGCACCCTAGACAGTCCAGATACGCAGTATTTT. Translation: CASTLDSPDTQYF.

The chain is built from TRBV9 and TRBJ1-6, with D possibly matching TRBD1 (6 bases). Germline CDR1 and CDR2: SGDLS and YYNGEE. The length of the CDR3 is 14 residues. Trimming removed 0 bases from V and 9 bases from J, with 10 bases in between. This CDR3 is CASSVVDSFSPLHF. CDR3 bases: TGTGCCAGCAGCGTAGTGGACAGTTTTTCACCCCTCCACTTT. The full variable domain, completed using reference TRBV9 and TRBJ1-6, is DSGVTQTPKHLITATGQRVTLRCSPRSGDLSVYWYQQSLDQGLQFLIQYYNGEERAKGNILERFSAQQFPDLHSELNLSSLELGDSALYFCASSVVDSFSPLHFGNGTRLTVT.

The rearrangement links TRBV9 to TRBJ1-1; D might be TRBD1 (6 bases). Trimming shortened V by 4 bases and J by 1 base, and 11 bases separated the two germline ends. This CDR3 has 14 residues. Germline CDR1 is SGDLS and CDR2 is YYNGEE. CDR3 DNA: TGTGCCAGCAGCCGCGGACAGAGGAACACTGAAGCTTTCTTT. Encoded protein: CASSRGQRNTEAFF.

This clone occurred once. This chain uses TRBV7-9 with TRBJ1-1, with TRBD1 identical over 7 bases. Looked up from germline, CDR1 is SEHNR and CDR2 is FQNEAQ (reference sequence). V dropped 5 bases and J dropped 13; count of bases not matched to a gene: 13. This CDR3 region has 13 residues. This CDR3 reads CASSETGSEIGFF. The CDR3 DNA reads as TGTGCCAGCAGCGAGACAGGGAGCGAGATCGGTTTCTTT.

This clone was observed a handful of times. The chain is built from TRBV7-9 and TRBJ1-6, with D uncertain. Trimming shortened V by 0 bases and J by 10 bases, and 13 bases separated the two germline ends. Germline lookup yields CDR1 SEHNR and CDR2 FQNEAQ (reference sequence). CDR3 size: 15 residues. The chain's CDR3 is CASSLAGAWESPLHF. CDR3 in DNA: TGTGCCAGCAGCTTAGCGGGAGCTTGGGAGTCACCCCTCCACTTT.

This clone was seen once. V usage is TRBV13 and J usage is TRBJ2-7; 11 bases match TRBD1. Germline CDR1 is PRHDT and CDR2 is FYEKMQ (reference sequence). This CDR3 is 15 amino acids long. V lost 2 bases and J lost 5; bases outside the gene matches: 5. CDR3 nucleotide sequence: TGTGCCAGCAGCTTATTTGGACAGGGGGCCCACGAGCAGTACTTC. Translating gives CASSLFGQGAHEQYF.

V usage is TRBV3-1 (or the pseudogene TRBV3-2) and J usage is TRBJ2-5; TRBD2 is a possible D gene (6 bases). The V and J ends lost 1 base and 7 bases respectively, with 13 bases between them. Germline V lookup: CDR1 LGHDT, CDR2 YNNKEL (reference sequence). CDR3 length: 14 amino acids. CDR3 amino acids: CASSQAAGRGTQYF. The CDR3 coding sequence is TGTGCCAGCAGCCAAGCGGCGGGGCGAGGGACCCAGTACTTC.

The CDR3: CASSPPATFQQFF. CDR3 nucleotide sequence: TGTGCCAGCAGCCCTCCCGCCACTTTTCAGCAGTTCTTC. The gene calls are TRBV11-2 and TRBJ2-1; D remains unclear. Germline V CDR1 and CDR2: SGHAT, FQNNGV. V was pared by 5 bases and J by 11 bases, with 16 bases between. This CDR3 has 13 amino acids.

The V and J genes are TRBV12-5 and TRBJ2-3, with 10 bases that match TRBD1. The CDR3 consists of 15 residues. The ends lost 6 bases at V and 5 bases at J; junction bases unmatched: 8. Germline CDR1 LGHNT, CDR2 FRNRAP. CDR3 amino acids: CASGPRGQGIDTQYF. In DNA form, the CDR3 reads TGTGCTAGTGGCCCTAGGGGACAGGGGATAGATACGCAGTATTTT.